This T cell receptor beta chain is from a study of blood T cell repertoires in COVID-19. Study in general: Samples of COVID-19 (acute and convalescent) were obtained from the United States, Italy and Spain.

Profiled with immunoSEQ multiplex PCR; TCRdb holds only in-frame clones, not every one. The data show 150,000 or so clones, around 93% seen once. There are 14 residues in the CDR3. Germline loops: CDR1 MDHEN, CDR2 SYDVKM. The V gene lost 6 bases and the J gene lost 7 bases, with 18 bases spanning the gap. The genes are TRBV28 and TRBJ1-2, with D maybe TRBD1 (6 bases). The sequence came from a woman between 50 and 59 years old with acute or convalescent COVID-19. The sample taken for sequencing was peripheral blood. The CDR3 region has the DNA TGTGCCAGCAGCCCTAGAGGGGGTCAGGGTGGCTACACCTTC. Protein: CASSPRGGQGGYTF.